Below are 24 T cell receptor beta chains sequenced from a single sample in a study of T cell responses to AZD1222 COVID-19 vaccine. Generated by immunoSEQ multiplex PCR, the TCRdb table keeps only in-frame clones and is missing some. The sample shows over 150,000 clones, around 94% of them seen only once. The starting material was peripheral blood, obtained 28 days after the second AZD1222 dose. These receptors all come from an adult who received the AZD1222 COVID-19 vaccine.

This clone was detected only once. The rearrangement links TRBV7-2 to TRBJ1-2; 8 bases line up with TRBD1. Losses at the gene ends were 5 bases for V and 7 bases for J; bases not matched to a gene: 6. The CDR3 has 13 residues. Per germline, CDR1 SGHTA and CDR2 FQGNSA. The CDR3 loop is CASSTDRVSGYTF. CDR3 nucleotide sequence: TGTGCCAGCAGCACGGACAGGGTCTCTGGCTACACCTTC.

The chain has TRBV28 and TRBJ1-6, with D tentatively TRBD1 (6 bases). This CDR3 is built from 12 residues. Germline CDR1 and CDR2: MDHEN and SYDVKM. V dropped 11 bases and J dropped 10 bases, with 15 bases sitting between them. The CDR3 loop reads CACRGAESPLHF. The CDR3 DNA sequence: TGTGCCTGCCGGGGGGCCGAGTCACCCCTCCACTTT.

This chain's CDR3 is CASSNTGEQFF. DNA of the CDR3: TGTGCCAGCAGTAACACGGGTGAGCAGTTCTTC. The genes are TRBV12-3 or TRBV12-4 and TRBJ2-1; D gene ambiguous. V lost 5 bases, J lost 9 bases, and 8 bases lay in between. The CDR3 is 11 amino acids.

The V call is TRBV27, the J call TRBJ2-3, with D maybe TRBD2 (6 bases). CDR1 is MNHEY, CDR2 SMNVEV, per germline (reference sequence). The CDR3 consists of 14 residues. V lost 3 bases, J lost 4 bases, and 11 bases lay in between. The CDR3 loop reads CASSLGLRADTQYF. CDR3 in DNA: TGTGCCAGCAGTTTGGGACTGAGAGCAGATACGCAGTATTTT.

V is TRBV4-1 and J is TRBJ2-7, with D possibly TRBD1 on 6 matching bases. Germline V gives CDR1 MGHRA, CDR2 YSYEKL. The ends were cut back, 4 bases at V and 4 bases at J, with 20 bases in the middle. This CDR3 is 16 amino acids long. For the CDR3, the DNA is TGCGCCAGCAGCCCTACCGGGACAAGGATTAGTTACGAGCAGTACTTC. Translated: CASSPTGTRISYEQYF.

The chain employs TRBV28 and TRBJ1-5; the match to TRBD1 covers 7 bases. The CDR3 extends over 15 amino acids. Losses at the gene ends were 4 bases for V and 5 bases for J; bases not matched to a gene: 8. Germline CDR1 and CDR2: MDHEN and SYDVKM. DNA for the CDR3: TGTGCCAGCAGTTGGGGCCGACAGGGCCATCAGCCCCAGCATTTT. Its protein product is CASSWGRQGHQPQHF.

This sequence joins TRBV12-3 or TRBV12-4 and TRBJ1-1; D is undetermined. The CDR3 has 13 residues. V was trimmed by 3 bases and J by 7 bases, leaving 12 bases between them. CDR3 DNA: TGTGCCAGCAGTTTCAGAGGGTTGCGTGAAGCTTTCTTT. It specifies CASSFRGLREAFF.

This chain links TRBV19 with TRBJ2-7; 8 bases are shared with TRBD1. Losses at the gene ends were 10 bases for V and 3 bases for J; bases not matched to a gene: 5. This CDR3 contains 12 residues. Germline V gene sequence: CDR1 LNHDA, CDR2 SQIVND (reference sequence). DNA of the CDR3: TGTGCCACGGGGACAGGATACTACGAGCAGTACTTC. It specifies CATGTGYYEQYF.

The gene calls are TRBV11-2 and TRBJ1-5; D unclear. Trimming left V 0 bases short and J 0 bases short, with 6 bases between. The germline gives CDR1 SGHAT, CDR2 FQNNGV. The CDR3 extends over 15 amino acids. The CDR3 loop reads CASSLEGNSNQPQHF. In DNA form, the CDR3 reads TGTGCCAGCAGCTTAGAGGGGAATAGCAATCAGCCCCAGCATTTT.

V is TRBV28 and J is TRBJ1-5, with 8 nucleotides matching TRBD1. Germline CDR1 reads MDHEN; CDR2 reads SYDVKM. The CDR3 covers 12 residues. V trimming: 11 bases; J trimming: 6 bases; junction bases outside the gene matches: 6. The CDR3 region is CAYNDRGQPQHF. In nucleotides, the CDR3 is TGTGCCTACAACGACAGGGGTCAGCCCCAGCATTTT.

The CDR3: CAIEDTATDTQYF. The CDR3, as DNA: TGTGCCATCGAAGATACAGCGACAGATACGCAGTATTTT. The V gene is TRBV10-3, the J gene TRBJ2-3; no definite D call. V was cut by 8 bases and J by 3 bases, with 12 bases left in between. The CDR3 sequence is 13 residues long. Germline loops: CDR1 ENHRY, CDR2 SYGVKD.

V and J are TRBV28 and TRBJ2-2; 7 nucleotides agree with TRBD1. J was trimmed by 5 bases and V by 7 bases; bases with no gene match: 10. The CDR3 loop spans 15 amino acids. The germline V gene encodes CDR1 MDHEN and CDR2 SYDVKM. Here the CDR3 reads CASKRQGTRTGELFF. The CDR3 DNA reads TGTGCCAGCAAACGACAGGGAACCCGGACCGGGGAGCTGTTTTTT.

Of note for this clone: The same CDR3 is also encoded by other DNA sequences in this sample. The chain couples TRBV9 to TRBJ2-2; no definite D call. CDR3 length: 13 residues. Trimming cost V 0 bases and J 4 bases, with 4 bases left between them. Germline lookup yields CDR1 SGDLS and CDR2 YYNGEE. The CDR3 DNA reads TGTGCCAGCAGCGTAGCAGGCACCGGGGAGCTGTTTTTT. Encoded protein: CASSVAGTGELFF.

The chain links TRBV11-3 to TRBJ2-3; TRBD1 or TRBD2 may be the D gene (5 bases each). The length of the CDR3 is 15 residues. Germline V gene sequence: CDR1 SGHNT, CDR2 YENEEA. V lost 4 bases to trimming and J lost 2 bases, with 13 bases between them. The CDR3 DNA reads TGTGCCAGCAGCTCTCGGGACGGAATCACAGATACGCAGTATTTT. Its translation is CASSSRDGITDTQYF.

This chain links TRBV4-3 with TRBJ1-2; no definite D call. Trimming took 0 bases from V and 4 from J, leaving 15 bases between them. The CDR3 length is 16 residues. Germline V CDR1 and CDR2: LGHNA, YSLEER. The CDR3 DNA follows: TGCGCCAGCAGCCAAGATCCTACGGGAGTCGGCTATGGCTACACCTTC. Translated, it gives CASSQDPTGVGYGYTF.

V usage is TRBV12-3 or TRBV12-4 and J usage is TRBJ1-1, with D possibly being TRBD1 (6 bases). This CDR3 is built from 13 residues. The V end lost 6 bases, the J end lost 10 bases, and 18 bases lay between the germline ends. CDR3 sequence: CASSTGPEVGAFF. CDR3 nucleotides: TGTGCCAGCAGCACAGGGCCCGAGGTCGGAGCTTTCTTT.

This chain connects TRBV19 to TRBJ2-5, with D perhaps matching TRBD2 (5 bases). The CDR3 loop spans 11 amino acids. The germline V gene encodes CDR1 LNHDA and CDR2 SQIVND (reference sequence). Trimming took off 8 bases at V and 5 bases at J, with 9 bases between the two ends. The CDR3: CASQTGETQYF. CDR3 coding DNA: TGTGCCAGTCAGACGGGGGAGACCCAGTACTTC.

Only one count was recorded for this clone. This chain uses TRBV5-1 with TRBJ2-7, with D perhaps matching TRBD2 (6 bases). The CDR3 has 15 amino acids. Germline-derived CDR1 and CDR2 are SGHRS and YFSETQ. The V end lost 0 bases, the J end lost 3 bases, and 13 bases lay between the germline ends. DNA for the CDR3: TGCGCCAGCAGCTTGGCCGGCCGGGGAGGCTACGAGCAGTACTTC. Amino acids: CASSLAGRGGYEQYF.

The chain uses TRBV6-2 or TRBV6-3 and TRBJ2-7; a possible D gene is TRBD1 (5 bases). CDR1 and CDR2 from the germline V gene are MNHEY and SVGEGT. The CDR3 extends over 14 amino acids. The V and J ends lost 6 bases and 4 bases respectively, with 16 bases between them. DNA of the CDR3: TGTGCCAGCAGCAGGAGTGGCAGGACATACGAGCAGTACTTC. It is translated as CASSRSGRTYEQYF.

The V gene is TRBV30, the J gene TRBJ2-7; D possibly uses TRBD1 or TRBD2 (5 bases each). Germline V gives CDR1 GTSNPN, CDR2 SVGIG (reference sequence). V was cut by 6 bases and J by 5 bases, with 23 bases left in between. The CDR3 has 15 amino acids. CDR3 amino acids: CACQTGRVRFDEQYF. As DNA, the CDR3 is TGTGCCTGCCAGACGGGGCGGGTCCGTTTCGACGAGCAGTACTTC.

V is TRBV7-2 and J is TRBJ1-1; D is uncertain. CDR3 length: 13 residues. Germline V lookup: CDR1 SGHTA, CDR2 FQGNSA. V was clipped by 2 bases and J by 0 bases, with 4 bases between them. The chain's CDR3 is CASSLFLNTEAFF. DNA of the CDR3: TGTGCCAGCAGCTTATTTCTGAACACTGAAGCTTTCTTT.

This clone showed up just once. The V call is TRBV19, the J call TRBJ1-3, with 8 positions matching TRBD1. V gave up 3 bases and J gave up 3 bases; unmatched junction bases: 7. CDR3 length equals 16 residues. Germline-derived CDR1 and CDR2 are LNHDA and SQIVND (reference sequence). The CDR3 is CASSITGQGSGNTIYF. The DNA of the CDR3 is TGTGCCAGTAGTATTACTGGACAGGGCAGTGGAAACACCATATATTTT.

V gene TRBV11-2 combines with J gene TRBJ1-4, with TRBD1 identical over 9 bases. From germline, CDR1 is SGHAT and CDR2 FQNNGV. With 3 bases clipped from V and 5 bases from J, the junction kept 4 bases outside the gene matches. The CDR3 has 15 amino acids. Here the CDR3 reads CASSLDRGGNEKLFF. The CDR3 nucleotides are TGTGCCAGCAGCTTGGACAGGGGTGGGAATGAAAAACTGTTTTTT.

The chain uses TRBV4-1 and TRBJ1-2; 8 nucleotides align to TRBD1. There are 15 residues in the CDR3. The J segment lost 5 bases and the V segment lost 1 base, leaving 6 bases of the junction unmatched. Per germline, CDR1 MGHRA and CDR2 YSYEKL. CDR3 nucleotides: TGCGCCAGCAGCCAAGGATGGGGGACAGGATATGGCTACACCTTC. Its translation: CASSQGWGTGYGYTF.